The sequence of this T cell receptor beta chain was determined in a study of cytomegalovirus exposure and HLA in healthy donors. Measured with immunoSEQ multiplex PCR; TCRdb has only the in-frame clones, and not every one. The sample contains some 120,000 clones, more than 75% of which appear only once. In germline, CDR1 is LGHNT, CDR2 FRNRAP. V was pared by 1 base and J by 1 base, with 11 bases between. The CDR3 has 16 amino acids. The sequence was collected from a woman aged 30 to 39 in good health and CMV-seronegative. V is TRBV12-5 and J is TRBJ1-5; D is possibly TRBD1 (5 bases). Sequenced material: PBMCs. The CDR3: CASGLATPGSNQPQHF. DNA of the CDR3: TGTGCTAGTGGTTTGGCCACTCCAGGGAGCAATCAGCCCCAGCATTTT.